The present TCR beta chain was sequenced within a study of cytomegalovirus exposure and HLA in healthy donors. The study, taken as a whole, reports: The CMV antigen specificity of a few CMV-associated chains was confirmed through in vitro analysis. That first-cohort TCR clusters tended to co-occur in the roughly 120 validation repertoires was found in a later analysis.

Concerning this clone: Antigen: not known.

Germline lookup yields CDR1 MNHEY and CDR2 SVGAGI. The ends were cut back, 0 bases at V and 1 base at J, with 9 bases in the middle. This CDR3 comprises 15 residues. Assay: immunoSEQ multiplex PCR; the TCRdb copy retains only in-frame clones and omits some. The table includes 100,000 to 150,000 clones, around 90% detected once. Sequenced: PBMCs. The TCR originated in a woman aged 18-29 years in good health and CMV-seronegative. The chain recombines TRBV6-5 with TRBJ1-1; a weak D match, TRBD1 (5 bases). CDR3 residues: CASSYSWGGNTEAFF. CDR3 nucleotide sequence: TGTGCCAGCAGTTACTCTTGGGGGGGGAACACTGAAGCTTTCTTT.